This T cell receptor (beta chain) was identified during a study of blood T cell repertoires in COVID-19. Across the study: The origin of the acute and convalescent COVID-19 samples was the United States, Italy and Spain.

Some clones are missing from TCRdb's copy, which holds only in-frame ones; the method was immunoSEQ multiplex PCR. The sample records around 150,000 clones, about nine tenths being singletons. The Seattle patients, enrolled during active infection, were followed longitudinally. The CDR3 is made up of 16 amino acids. Trimming pared 2 bases from V and 1 base from J, leaving 11 bases between. The germline gives CDR1 SGHVS, CDR2 FNYEAQ. Sequencing input: peripheral blood. The chain is built from TRBV7-6 and TRBJ2-2, with D possibly matching TRBD2 (5 bases). The TCR originated in a man aged 25 to 45 with COVID-19, enrolled during active disease. CDR3 DNA sequence: TGTGCCAGCAGCTTATCCCTAGGGAGGAACACCGGGGAGCTGTTTTTT. Amino acid sequence: CASSLSLGRNTGELFF.